The subject of this entry is one TCR beta chain. This clonotype was observed many times. The antigen it binds to is not known. Base qualities were left out, and no much larger clone turns up one base away. This entry belongs to a study of regulatory T cells in long-lasting Graves disease (dated by TCRdb to the early 2020s). About the investigation overall: Antithyroid drugs had been taken for less than 3 months by newly diagnosed Graves' disease patients. TCR sequencing covered some 13 persistent and 20 newly diagnosed Graves' disease patients, some 35 samples in total. The study was conducted in China and was registered as a clinical trial. Patients with persistent Graves' disease were compared with patients with newly diagnosed Graves' disease using TCR sequencing and RNA sequencing of peripheral blood.

Summary of the overall study and its limitations: Because the primary lesion, thyroid tissue, could not be accessed, the study looked at peripheral blood alone. Preferential use of TRBV28, TRBJ1-2 and TRBJ2-5 was observed in persistent disease, whereas TRBV20-1 and TRBJ2-1 were favored in newly diagnosed disease. Sequencing and analysis were limited to the TCR beta chain. The authors noted that the small sample size was a limitation that may lower accuracy. Persistent Graves' disease patients showed lower TCR Shannon entropy and fewer highly expanded clones than newly diagnosed patients, suggesting clonal expansion. A larger number of public clonotypes was shared among persistent patients (around 2,700) than among newly diagnosed patients (approximately 1,000).

Deletion took 5 bases off V and 5 bases off J, with a span of 15 bases between the germline ends. The CDR3, cysteine through phenylalanine, is 14 amino acids long. Just CDR3 DNA is preserved here, 42 bases in frame from base 1. In the germline V gene (reference sequence), CDR1 corresponds to SGHAT and CDR2 to FQDESV. Receptors were amplified or captured by multiplex PCR. Sequenced on an Illumina HiSeq 4000. iRepertoire HTBI primers and Arm-PCR amplification of CDR3 regions were used to construct TCR beta libraries. Before sequencing, the PCR products went through gel purification. The original pipeline was this. Across samples, some 62 TRBV and around 15 TRBJ segments were identified and used for gene usage analysis of CDR3 amino acid clonotypes. Filtered high-quality paired reads were merged into contigs using COPE and FqMerger. BLAST was used to align contigs to IMGT TRBV, TRBD and TRBJ reference genes, with CDR3 defined following IMGT. Any clonotype with a frequency above 0.1% was classified as a highly expanded clone. Shannon entropy was used to measure repertoire diversity, and the Gini coefficient was used to measure V-J evenness. Clonotypes shared by more than one individual were considered public. Using fastp trimming at Q25 and MiXCR clonotype assembly, TCRdb reanalyzed the public sequencing data and kept in-frame beta chains. For every CDR3 protein sequence, its rows merge into one entry that carries the most common genes and DNA. Clone size and V and J calls follow TCRdb, not the original study. Within this sample are 320,000 or so distinct CDR3 sequences, with more than 15% of them counted one time only. Jointly, the top ten make up around 36% of the sample.

This specimen's time point label, per the study, means: newly diagnosed GD, antithyroid drugs for less than 3 months. For both TCR sequencing and RNA sequencing, RNA was extracted from PBMCs using TRIzol. Graves' disease was diagnosed according to American Thyroid Association guidelines. Patients for the study were recruited at an endocrinology department in Xi'an, China. From each patient, around 9.3 milliliters of peripheral blood was collected into an EDTA anticoagulant tube. Ficoll Paque Plus density gradient separation was used to isolate PBMCs, and no additional T cell sorting was done. An Agilent 2100 Bioanalyzer and agarose gel were used to check RNA quality, while a NanoDrop 2000 measured RNA concentration.

This clonotype was sampled from a female donor with Graves disease. In this chain, TRBV11-1 is recombined with TRBJ2-5; the D gene is perhaps TRBD2, from 6 matching bases. Sequences were derived from peripheral blood mononuclear cells (PBMCs), sampled at new diagnosis, from a patient treated with antithyroid drugs. For the CDR3, the sequence is CASSLTSFSETQYF. In nucleotide form, the sequence is TGTGCCAGCAGCCTGACTAGTTTCTCGGAGACCCAGTACTTC.